The 28 T cell receptor beta chains presented below share a single source sample, sequenced in a study of human CD8 memory T cell subsets. TCR beta was sequenced from UMI-tagged 5' RACE libraries. TCRdb processed the 5' RACE reads again and assigns one entry to each CDR3 protein, with no DNA. This sample contains about 10,000 distinct CDR3 sequences. CCR7+ PD-1+ TIGIT+ early memory CD8+ cells with dysfunctional traits were TPEX. Sequencing used CD8+ T cells from PBMCs. Receptors were obtained from a human donor in good health.

The CDR3 loop reads CASSQASGLLTEAFF. The V and J genes are TRBV14 and TRBJ1-1. CDR3 size: 15 residues. From germline, CDR1 is SGHDN and CDR2 FVKESK.

V usage is TRBV2 and J usage is TRBJ2-2; as DNA is missing, the TRBD2 call by TCRdb cannot be tested. Germline values: CDR1 SNHLY, CDR2 FYNNEI. The CDR3 sequence is 15 residues long. Here the CDR3 reads CASRKLAGDTGELFF.

This chain links TRBV11-2 with TRBJ1-1; TCRdb selects TRBD1, and the lack of DNA leaves this call unchecked. Germline lookup yields CDR1 SGHAT and CDR2 FQNNGV. CDR3 length: 17 amino acids. CDR3 sequence reads: CASSLTRGMGVDTEAFF.

This clonotype is deemed medium-sized by its frequency. The chain employs TRBV5-1 and TRBJ2-1. The CDR3 consists of 13 residues. Germline V gives CDR1 SGHRS, CDR2 YFSETQ. CDR3 amino acids: CASSLGRVVEQFF.

Measured by frequency, this clonotype is medium-sized (0.01 to 0.1%). The CDR3 region is CASRLPGQETNYGYTF. V is TRBV12-2 and J is TRBJ1-2; the D call from TCRdb, TRBD1, cannot be confirmed without DNA. TRBV12-2 is labeled a pseudogene. This CDR3 has 16 residues.

The chain carries TRBV7-9 and TRBJ2-2; the D call from TCRdb, TRBD1, cannot be confirmed without DNA. This CDR3 contains 15 residues. The V gene's germline CDR1 is SEHNR and CDR2 FQNEAQ (reference sequence). This CDR3 is CASSPSGGAAGELFF. The variable domain in full, with the rest retrieved from reference TRBV7-9 and TRBJ2-2, is DTGVSQNPRHKITKRGQNVTFRCDPISEHNRLYWYRQTLGQGPEFLTYFQNEAQLEKSRLLSDRFSAERPKGSFSTLEIQRTEQGDSAMYLCASSPSGGAAGELFFGEGSRLTVL.

J is TRBJ1-4 and V is TRBV7-9. The CDR3 runs 14 residues. Germline V gene data show CDR1 as SEHNR and CDR2 as FQNEAQ (reference sequence). This CDR3 reads CASSEASRNEKLFF.

The V gene is TRBV19, the J gene TRBJ1-2; the TRBD1 assignment by TCRdb is unverifiable without DNA. The CDR3 has 13 amino acids. Germline assignment: CDR1 LNHDA and CDR2 SQIVND (reference sequence). The CDR3 loop reads CASSIATGAGYTF.

By frequency, this clonotype registers medium-sized (0.01 to 0.1%). This chain joins TRBV15 and TRBJ1-2. Germline CDR1 LNHNV, CDR2 YYDKDF (reference sequence). The CDR3 has 14 residues. The CDR3 protein is CATSRGGRDYGYTF.

CDR3 loop: CASSLSSVYEQYF. This rearrangement joins TRBV5-1 to TRBJ2-7. Per the germline V gene, CDR1 is SGHRS and CDR2 is YFSETQ. This CDR3 region has 13 residues.

The rearrangement uses TRBV10-3 and TRBJ1-1. From germline, CDR1 is ENHRY and CDR2 SYGVKD. The CDR3 loop spans 14 amino acids. The CDR3 is CAITPTELNTEAFF.

The V gene is TRBV12-3 or TRBV12-4, the J gene TRBJ1-1; lacking DNA, the TRBD1 call made by TCRdb goes unchecked. The CDR3 consists of 15 residues. CDR3 sequence reads: CASSLEQEKNTEAFF.

This clonotype is called large based on its frequency. This sequence joins TRBV20-1 and TRBJ2-1. Germline CDR1 reads DFQATT; CDR2 reads SNEGSKA (reference sequence). This CDR3 spans 16 amino acids. The CDR3 loop is CSASEMDRISYNEQFF.

The chain couples TRBV5-1 to TRBJ2-5; TCRdb's assignment of TRBD2 cannot be checked, as there is no DNA. The CDR3 length is 15 residues. Germline CDR1 reads SGHRS; CDR2 reads YFSETQ. The CDR3 loop is CASSLAGGGLETQYF.

CDR3 in amino acids: CASSPLTTNTEAFF. The V call is TRBV27, the J call TRBJ1-1. Germline assignment: CDR1 MNHEY and CDR2 SMNVEV (reference sequence). The CDR3 extends over 14 amino acids.

The rearrangement joins TRBV27 to TRBJ2-5; TCRdb's D call, TRBD1, is unchecked because there is no DNA. The germline CDR1 and CDR2 sequences are MNHEY and SMNVEV (reference sequence). The CDR3 extends over 12 amino acids. CDR3 protein: CASRGVQETQYF.

V and J are TRBV19 and TRBJ1-1. Germline CDR1 and CDR2: LNHDA and SQIVND (reference sequence). The CDR3 is made up of 13 amino acids. CDR3 loop: CASSTSVLQGAFF.

The chain couples TRBV6-1 to TRBJ2-2; checking the TCRdb D call of TRBD1 is not possible without DNA. The CDR3 consists of 13 residues. In germline, CDR1 is MNHNS, CDR2 SASEGT. The CDR3 loop is CASSPTGGGELFF.

Frequency places this clonotype as medium-sized. The chain employs TRBV15 and TRBJ2-3; TCRdb gives TRBD1 as the D gene, but with no DNA this cannot be confirmed. CDR1 and CDR2 (germline): LNHNV, YYDKDF (reference sequence). This CDR3 region has 15 residues. CDR3 sequence: CATSMDRGGTDTQYF.

The chain combines TRBV7-8 with TRBJ2-1; lacking DNA, the TRBD1 call made by TCRdb goes unchecked. Looked up from germline, CDR1 is SGHVS and CDR2 is FQNEAQ. This CDR3 is 15 amino acids long. The CDR3 sequence: CASSPPRTEYNEQFF.

According to its frequency, this clonotype is medium-sized. The rearrangement uses TRBV4-1 and TRBJ2-1; TCRdb proposes TRBD1, but this gene call is untestable without DNA. The CDR3 has 17 amino acids. Germline V lookup: CDR1 MGHRA, CDR2 YSYEKL. The CDR3: CASSQDEKGGSFTEQFF.

The chain is built from TRBV10-1 and TRBJ2-5; TCRdb gives TRBD1 as the D gene, but with no DNA this cannot be confirmed. Germline loops: CDR1 WNHNN, CDR2 SYGVQD (reference sequence). The CDR3 is 14 residues long. The CDR3 sequence: CASSDPGYQETQYF.

The chain joins TRBV6-2 or TRBV6-3 to TRBJ2-1; TCRdb reports TRBD1, a call that lacks DNA to check it against. The CDR3 runs to 13 residues. Germline lookup yields CDR1 MNHEY and CDR2 SVGEGT. The CDR3: CASSPGQVDEQFF.

V gene TRBV7-9 combines with J gene TRBJ2-5; as DNA is missing, the TRBD1 call by TCRdb cannot be tested. This CDR3 spans 12 amino acids. CDR1 and CDR2 (germline): SEHNR, FQNEAQ (reference sequence). CDR3 residues: CASSDREETQYF.

This clonotype is deemed medium-sized (0.01 to 0.1%) by its frequency. The chain couples TRBV30 to TRBJ1-1. Germline V lookup: CDR1 GTSNPN, CDR2 SVGIG (reference sequence). The CDR3 consists of 14 residues. The CDR3 sequence is CAWSVLAGSTEAFF.

J is TRBJ2-1 and V is TRBV6-5; with no DNA, the TCRdb D assignment of TRBD1 cannot be verified. Germline-derived CDR1 and CDR2 are MNHEY and SVGAGI. The CDR3 is made up of 18 amino acids. This chain's CDR3 is CASSYSARQGRSGNEQFF.

This sequence joins TRBV20-1 and TRBJ2-2; checking the TCRdb D call of TRBD2 is not possible without DNA. The length of the CDR3 is 13 residues. Germline V lookup: CDR1 DFQATT, CDR2 SNEGSKA (reference sequence). The CDR3 sequence: CSAFSGDTGELFF.

The rearrangement joins TRBV7-9 to TRBJ1-5. The CDR3 length is 13 residues. Germline V gene lookup returns CDR1 SEHNR and CDR2 FQNEAQ (reference sequence). The CDR3 is CASSLDPDQPQHF. Full variable domain (outside the CDR3, taken from reference TRBV7-9 and TRBJ1-5): DTGVSQNPRHKITKRGQNVTFRCDPISEHNRLYWYRQTLGQGPEFLTYFQNEAQLEKSRLLSDRFSAERPKGSFSTLEIQRTEQGDSAMYLCASSLDPDQPQHFGDGTRLSIL.